This T cell receptor (beta chain) was sequenced during a study of shared clonotypes between healthy human individuals. Findings and limits, study-wide: Four donors shared around 5.1% of their naive CD4 clonotypes.

The CDR3 is 14 amino acids. CDR1 and CDR2 from the germline V gene are KGHSH and LQKENI. J was trimmed by 6 bases and V by 3 bases; bases with no gene match: 8. A note on this clone: Its antigen is unidentified.

Measured with immunoSEQ multiplex PCR; TCRdb has only the in-frame clones, and not every one. The sample lists about a million clones; 77% were seen once. The clonotype was recovered from a man aged 18-30 years in good health. Some clones in this sample may be carry-over from other donors' samples. Input material: memory CD4+ T cells from PBMCs. Subset meaning: CD45RA-negative fraction. The genes are TRBV18 and TRBJ2-7; 7 positions match TRBD1. CDR3 region: CASSPRKGASEQYF. The CDR3, as DNA: TGTGCCAGCTCACCTCGGAAGGGGGCGAGCGAGCAGTACTTC. The full variable domain, in which reference TRBV18 and TRBJ2-7 provide the parts outside the CDR3, is NAGVMQNPRHLVRRRGQEARLRCSPMKGHSHVYWYRQLPEEGLKFMVYLQKENIIDESGMPKERFSAEFPKEGPSILRIQQVVRGDSAAYFCASSPRKGASEQYFGPGTRLTVT.